This TCR beta chain was recovered during a study of blood T cell repertoires in COVID-19. Using immunoSEQ multiplex PCR, the repertoire was profiled, and TCRdb retains in-frame clones only, with some absent. The repertoire includes roughly 190,000 clones, roughly 82% of them detected once, and approximately 7.8% sits in the top ten. Germline V gene lookup returns CDR1 MDHEN and CDR2 SYDVKM. Trimming removed 3 bases from V and 3 bases from J; junction bases left unmatched: 4. CDR3 size: 14 residues. This chain links TRBV28 with TRBJ2-7, with TRBD1 matching 8 bases. The sequence derives from an older woman with COVID-19, enrolled during active disease. The sequenced sample was peripheral blood. DNA for the CDR3: TGTGCCAGCAGTTTGCCAGGGGGCGTCTACGAGCAGTACTTC. As protein: CASSLPGGVYEQYF.